One sample yielded the 17 T cell receptor beta chains listed below, sequenced in a study of blood T cell repertoires in COVID-19. This table comes from immunoSEQ multiplex PCR, and its TCRdb copy is limited to in-frame clones, with some not included. The sample includes about 200,000 clones, 70% to 90% seen only once; the top ten take 2.2%. Material for sequencing was peripheral blood. The receptors shown here come from a woman in her fifties or sixties with acute or convalescent COVID-19.

As concerns this clone: The sample contains more than one DNA sequence encoding this CDR3. CDR3 residues: CASSLGLAGGETQYF. DNA for the CDR3: TGTGCCAGCAGCTTAGGACTAGCGGGAGGGGAGACCCAGTACTTC. The chain combines TRBV7-2 with TRBJ2-5; TRBD2 matches 14 bases. The germline V gene encodes CDR1 SGHTA and CDR2 FQGNSA. The CDR3 totals 15 residues. J was trimmed by 5 bases and V by 1 base; bases with no gene match: 0.

With regard to this clone: A much larger clone lies one base from this, so it may be a read error. V is TRBV24-1 and J is TRBJ1-2; maybe TRBD1 (6 bases). The ends were cut back, 3 bases at V and 6 bases at J, with 13 bases in the middle. The CDR3 is made up of 14 amino acids. Germline V gene lookup returns CDR1 KGHDR and CDR2 SFDVKD. The CDR3 coding sequence is TGTGCCACCAGTGATCATCAGGGGTCGGATGGCTACACCTTC. Translating gives CATSDHQGSDGYTF.

The CDR3 sequence: CAWSVSDYSNQPQHF. For the CDR3, the DNA is TGTGCCTGGAGTGTGTCAGACTATAGCAATCAGCCCCAGCATTTT. The J gene is TRBJ1-5, the V gene TRBV30, with D unclear. Looked up from germline, CDR1 is GTSNPN and CDR2 is SVGIG (reference sequence). The length of the CDR3 is 15 residues. The V and J ends lost 0 bases and 0 bases respectively, with 9 bases between them.

The chain has TRBV10-2 and TRBJ2-3, with D hard to call. The CDR3 loop spans 13 amino acids. Germline V gene lookup returns CDR1 WSHSY and CDR2 SAAADI. Trimming shortened V by 7 bases and J by 3 bases, and 11 bases separated the two germline ends. CDR3 amino acids: CASISGGTDTQYF. CDR3 DNA: TGCGCCAGCATATCGGGTGGGACAGATACGCAGTATTTT.

V gene TRBV6-2 or TRBV6-3 combines with J gene TRBJ2-1, with 7 positions matching TRBD1. Germline CDR1 reads MNHEY; CDR2 reads SVGEGT. This CDR3 contains 16 residues. Trimming took 2 bases from V and 7 from J; bases not matched to a gene: 11. The CDR3 nucleotides are TGTGCCAGCAGTTACCGTGAACAGGGGATTAGGAATGAGCAGTTCTTC. This translates into CASSYREQGIRNEQFF.

This sequence joins TRBV11-2 and TRBJ2-5; 9 nucleotides match TRBD1. This CDR3 contains 16 residues. V gave up 3 bases and J gave up 1 base; unmatched junction bases: 6. Germline-derived CDR1 and CDR2 are SGHAT and FQNNGV. CDR3 nucleotides: TGTGCCAGCAGCTTGCGACAGGGGGGAATCCAAGAGACCCAGTACTTC. It translates to CASSLRQGGIQETQYF.

This clone was recorded a few times. The chain recombines TRBV6-2 or TRBV6-3 with TRBJ2-1; D may be TRBD2 (6 bases). In germline, CDR1 is MNHEY, CDR2 SVGEGT. V dropped 2 bases and J dropped 0 bases, with 11 bases sitting between them. The CDR3 covers 16 residues. The CDR3 loop reads CASSYPSDSSYNEQFF. CDR3 nucleotide sequence: TGTGCCAGCAGTTACCCTAGCGACAGCTCCTACAATGAGCAGTTCTTC.

The V gene is TRBV7-9, the J gene TRBJ2-7; 7 positions agree with TRBD1. The CDR3 totals 15 residues. The germline V gene encodes CDR1 SEHNR and CDR2 FQNEAQ (reference sequence). The J segment lost 3 bases and the V segment lost 2 bases, leaving 7 bases of the junction unmatched. The CDR3 here is CASSLNRDRGYEQYF. The CDR3 coding sequence is TGTGCCAGCAGCTTAAACCGGGACAGAGGCTACGAGCAGTACTTC. The full variable domain, completed using reference TRBV7-9 and TRBJ2-7, is DTGVSQNPRHKITKRGQNVTFRCDPISEHNRLYWYRQTLGQGPEFLTYFQNEAQLEKSRLLSDRFSAERPKGSFSTLEIQRTEQGDSAMYLCASSLNRDRGYEQYFGPGTRLTVT.

In this sample, this clone turned up once. The chain combines TRBV11-2 with TRBJ1-3, with TRBD1 identical over 7 bases. V shed 1 base, J shed 4 bases, and the junction held 7 bases outside the gene matches. CDR1 is SGHAT and CDR2 is FQNNGV in the germline V gene. The CDR3 contains 16 residues. The chain's CDR3 is CASSLGKGATGNTIYF. Written as DNA, the CDR3 is TGTGCCAGCAGCTTAGGAAAGGGGGCTACAGGAAACACCATATATTTT.

CDR3 residues: CASSVGREPRVTEAFF. CDR3 DNA sequence: TGTGCCAGCAGCGTAGGTCGGGAACCACGGGTAACTGAAGCTTTCTTT. This sequence joins TRBV9 and TRBJ1-1; unclear D gene. Germline values: CDR1 SGDLS, CDR2 YYNGEE. There are 16 residues in the CDR3. V lost 0 bases and J 5 bases, leaving 17 bases between the germline ends.

The chain combines TRBV19 with TRBJ1-3; TRBD1 matches at 11 bases. The CDR3 loop spans 15 amino acids. J gave up 2 bases and V 6 bases, and 3 bases lay outside the gene matches. Germline lookup yields CDR1 LNHDA and CDR2 SQIVND (reference sequence). In nucleotides, the CDR3 is TGTGCCAGTAGCGGACAGGGGGCGGCTGGAAACACCATATATTTT. Its protein product is CASSGQGAAGNTIYF. The variable domain in full, with the rest retrieved from reference TRBV19 and TRBJ1-3, is DGGITQSPKYLFRKEGQNVTLSCEQNLNHDAMYWYRQDPGQGLRLIYYSQIVNDFQKGDIAEGYSVSREKKESFPLTVTSAQKNPTAFYLCASSGQGAAGNTIYFGEGSWLTVV.

The V and J genes are TRBV21-1 and TRBJ2-3; the table assigns TRBD2, which was not confirmed against the DNA. TRBV21-1 is a recognized pseudogene. This CDR3 is built from 19 residues. The CDR3 DNA is TGTGCCAGCAGCCCCTACTCGGGGGATCCGGGTCCTAACACAGATACGCAGTATTTT. It is translated as CASSPYSGDPGPNTDTQYF.

This clone was found once. The chain has TRBV2 and TRBJ2-5, with 9 bases that match TRBD2. The CDR3 loop spans 15 amino acids. Germline CDR1 reads SNHLY; CDR2 reads FYNNEI. V was pared by 2 bases and J by 9 bases, with 10 bases of the junction left unmatched. The CDR3 here is CASSELTSGEGPQYF. The CDR3 DNA reads as TGTGCCAGCAGTGAATTGACTAGCGGAGAAGGGCCCCAGTACTTC.

The chain employs TRBV2 and TRBJ1-5, with D perhaps matching TRBD1 (5 bases). The germline V gene has CDR1 SNHLY and CDR2 FYNNEI. CDR3 length equals 14 residues. V gave up 8 bases and J gave up 0 bases, with 11 bases separating them. DNA for the CDR3: TGTGCCAGCGGGACTTCTTATAGCAATCAGCCCCAGCATTTT. Amino acid sequence: CASGTSYSNQPQHF.

The V call is TRBV15, the J call TRBJ2-2; 9 positions agree with TRBD2. Germline V gene data show CDR1 as LNHNV and CDR2 as YYDKDF (reference sequence). The length of the CDR3 is 18 residues. V lost 4 bases and J lost 3; bases outside the gene matches: 12. CDR3 region: CATSNSPGLAVYTGELFF. CDR3 nucleotide sequence: TGTGCCACCAGCAACTCACCGGGACTAGCCGTTTACACCGGGGAGCTGTTTTTT.

This chain connects TRBV29-1 to TRBJ2-3; TRBD2 matches at 13 bases. Germline V gene data show CDR1 as SQVTM and CDR2 as ANQGSEA. This CDR3 comprises 16 residues. V was pared by 7 bases and J by 5 bases, with 12 bases of the junction left unmatched. The CDR3 nucleotides read TGCAGCGCCGGGTCTAACAGACTAGCGGGAGGAGATACGCAGTATTTT. As protein: CSAGSNRLAGGDTQYF.

This chain connects TRBV5-5 to TRBJ2-3; D gene uncertain. V gave up 2 bases and J gave up 2 bases, with 15 bases separating them. The germline V gene encodes CDR1 SGHKS and CDR2 YYEKEE (reference sequence). The CDR3 spans 16 residues. CDR3 residues: CASSLPVGTNTDTQYF. In DNA, the CDR3 is TGTGCCAGCAGCTTACCCGTGGGTACTAACACAGATACGCAGTATTTT. The full variable domain, its missing parts supplied by reference TRBV5-5 and TRBJ2-3, is DAGVTQSPTHLIKTRGQQVTLRCSPISGHKSVSWYQQVLGQGPQFIFQYYEKEERGRGNFPDRFSARQFPNYSSELNVNALLLGDSALYLCASSLPVGTNTDTQYFGPGTRLTVL.